These T cell receptor beta chains were read from a single sample in a study of identical twins. One entry per CDR3 protein results from TCRdb running MiXCR on the 5' RACE reads. The data show roughly 260,000 distinct CDR3 sequences, with roughly an eighth seen just once and 8.8% held by the top ten. Sequenced input: memory (CD45RO+) T cells sorted from blood. The receptors come from a woman younger than 35 in good health. CDR3s include the opening cysteine and the closing phenylalanine or tryptophan.

j_call v_call cdr3_aa
TRBJ2-3 TRBV2 CASSVRRLAGRGGDTQYF
TRBJ2-5 TRBV9 CASSATEETQYF
TRBJ2-3 TRBV12-3/TRBV12-4 CASHGGISTDTQYF
TRBJ2-1 TRBV20-1 CSAPIAASSYNEQFF
TRBJ2-7 TRBV12-3/TRBV12-4 CASSRESYEQYF
TRBJ2-7 TRBV19 CASTGASSYEQYF
TRBJ2-6 TRBV5-1 CASSLGASFSGANVLTF
TRBJ2-2 TRBV7-7 CASSLSPTVTGELFF
TRBJ2-2 TRBV6-2/TRBV6-3 CASSYDSFPAGELFF
TRBJ2-5 TRBV10-3 CAISAGGELETQYF
TRBJ2-5 TRBV7-2 CASSVRDRGQTQYF
TRBJ2-7 TRBV5-1 CASSLGVTVYEQYF
TRBJ2-3 TRBV7-2 CASSRTSGSEYRQYF
TRBJ2-2 TRBV4-2 CASSPQGLATGELFF
TRBJ2-1 TRBV5-1 CASSLVASDEQFF
TRBJ2-3 TRBV6-5 CASSLGRAHTQYF
TRBJ1-1 TRBV7-2 CASSFHRASEAFF
TRBJ1-1 TRBV20-1 CSARVRGPITEAFF
TRBJ1-4 TRBV30 CAWSGSEKLFF
TRBJ2-2 TRBV27 CASSSPGVSGELFF
TRBJ2-2 TRBV24-1 CATSGGADTGELFF
TRBJ2-7 TRBV20-1 CSAIAGREQYF
TRBJ1-5 TRBV14 CASSTWGFHNQPQHF
TRBJ2-6 TRBV6-2/TRBV6-3 CASSFRQDGANVLTF
TRBJ1-1 TRBV7-8 CASSGSGGLNEAFF
TRBJ1-6 TRBV5-5 CASSLVWGGSPLHF
TRBJ2-5 TRBV2 CASSPHLAQYF
TRBJ2-7 TRBV5-1 CASSPGRGTYEQYF